This T cell receptor beta chain was captured in a study of T cells in Graves' hyperthyroidism and ophthalmopathy. The investigators amplified TCR beta CDR3 regions from RNA transcripts. During a first-round RT-PCR of the TCR CDR3, the HTBI primer set was used. TCRdb redid the calling of the multiplex PCR reads with MiXCR, one entry per CDR3 protein. In the table there are over 650,000 distinct CDR3 sequences, just under 45% of which are singletons. As for this clonotype: The antigen remains unidentified. This may be a read error: a much more frequent sequence differs by one nucleotide.

V lost 7 bases to trimming and J lost 10 bases, with 16 bases between them. Germline V CDR1 and CDR2: SEHNR, FQNEAQ (reference sequence). The CDR3 totals 12 residues. General observations from the study: Stable hyperthyroidism was told apart from ophthalmopathy by a model built on 13 V-J features. It was a median about 7.1 months before onset that the model predicted ophthalmopathy. The blood repertoire included most of the expanded thyroid clonotypes above 0.001.

Together with thyroid ultrasound, orbital computed tomography, serum thyroxine and TRAb, clinical symptoms were used for diagnoses. The receptor comes from an adult man with Graves' disease, either hyperthyroidism or ophthalmopathy (not recorded which). The sequencing input was peripheral blood or thyroid tissue (not recorded which). This chain links TRBV7-9 with TRBJ1-1, with D possibly matching TRBD1 (5 bases). CDR3 sequence (DNA): TGTGCCAGCAACTATCCTGGGGGAATAGCTTTCTTT. Translated: CASNYPGGIAFF.